What follows are 20 T cell receptor beta chains derived from one specimen sequenced in a study of response to subunit inactivated influenza vaccine. TCRdb re-analysed the RT-PCR reads in MiXCR, keeping a single row per CDR3 protein. Seen here are some 180,000 distinct CDR3 sequences, approximately 8.7% observed once, and the top ten hold 9.5% to 13%. Material: non-naive T cells sorted from PBMCs, obtained on the day of vaccination. The receptors were sampled from a middle-aged man who received an inactivated influenza vaccine.

This clonotype was seen ten or more times. The chain joins TRBV20-1 to TRBJ2-1; D is perhaps TRBD2 (6 bases). V was clipped by 7 bases and J by 5 bases, with 21 bases between them. The CDR3 contains 15 residues. Germline-derived CDR1 and CDR2 are DFQATT and SNEGSKA (reference sequence). The CDR3 nucleotides read TGCAGTGAAATGCGGCACCGGCGGGGAGACAATGAGCAGTTCTTC. Translating gives CSEMRHRRGDNEQFF.

The rearrangement joins TRBV15 to TRBJ2-1; unclear D gene. The CDR3 runs to 16 residues. Germline CDR1 and CDR2: LNHNV and YYDKDF (reference sequence). Trimming left V 0 bases short and J 1 base short, with 10 bases between. CDR3 sequence reads: CATSRDRWASYNEQFF. The CDR3 nucleotides read TGTGCCACCAGCAGAGATCGGTGGGCATCCTACAATGAGCAGTTCTTC.

This clonotype was seen more than once but under ten times. The J gene is TRBJ2-3, the V gene TRBV20-1; no clear D. This CDR3 contains 10 residues. Germline V gives CDR1 DFQATT, CDR2 SNEGSKA (reference sequence). Trimming stripped 3 bases from V and 5 bases from J, with 3 bases between. The CDR3 is CSASQDTQYF. The CDR3 nucleotides read TGCAGTGCTAGCCAAGATACGCAGTATTTT.

This clonotype has just a few counts. V usage is TRBV20-1 and J usage is TRBJ1-2; the D is unclear. CDR3 length: 14 amino acids. Per the germline V gene, CDR1 is DFQATT and CDR2 is SNEGSKA (reference sequence). The germline V and J ends were trimmed by 2 bases and 7 bases, with 17 bases remaining between them. The CDR3, as DNA: TGCAGTGCTAGATCTTCGGGCCGCTTGGGTGGCTACACCTTC. Translated: CSARSSGRLGGYTF.

The V gene is TRBV2, the J gene TRBJ2-1, with TRBD2 as a possible D gene (6 bases). The CDR3 contains 12 residues. Trimming removed 11 bases at V and 0 bases at J, with 8 bases between. Germline lookup yields CDR1 SNHLY and CDR2 FYNNEI. CDR3 DNA sequence: TGTGCCCACGGGGGCTCCTACAATGAGCAGTTCTTC. Its protein product is CAHGGSYNEQFF.

This clonotype was detected many times. The V gene is TRBV7-2, the J gene TRBJ2-3; 11 positions agree with TRBD2. Per germline, CDR1 SGHTA and CDR2 FQGNSA. This CDR3 spans 13 amino acids. Trimming removed 7 bases from V and 7 bases from J; junction bases left unmatched: 4. The CDR3, as DNA: TGTGCCAGCAATAGCGGGGGGGCCAATACGCAGTATTTT. It codes for CASNSGGANTQYF.

This clonotype was recorded at least ten times. The V call is TRBV12-3 or TRBV12-4, the J call TRBJ2-7, with D tentatively TRBD1 or TRBD2 (5 bases each). With 5 bases removed from V and 7 bases from J, the gap between germline ends came to 15 bases. The CDR3 runs to 13 residues. The CDR3 protein is CASSLRQRGEQYF. Here the CDR3 DNA reads TGTGCCAGCAGTCTTAGACAGAGGGGTGAGCAGTACTTC.

This clonotype was seen a few times. CDR3 amino acids: CASSLPPRSYEQYF. CDR3 sequence (DNA): TGTGCCAGCAGCTTGCCGCCTCGCTCCTACGAGCAGTACTTC. The V call is TRBV5-5, the J call TRBJ2-7; D unresolved. Germline CDR1 and CDR2: SGHKS and YYEKEE (reference sequence). The CDR3 loop spans 14 amino acids. V lost 1 base to trimming and J lost 0 bases, with 8 bases between them.

There are many counts of this clonotype. The chain joins TRBV6-5 to TRBJ1-5; D remains unclear. With 2 bases removed from V and 2 bases from J, the gap between germline ends came to 19 bases. This CDR3 comprises 18 residues. Looked up from germline, CDR1 is MNHEY and CDR2 is SVGAGI. CDR3 sequence reads: CASSYMGPPLYGNQPQHF. In nucleotides, the CDR3 is TGTGCCAGCAGTTACATGGGCCCCCCTTTGTACGGCAATCAGCCCCAGCATTTT.

In this sample, this clonotype turned up a few times. The CDR3 spells CASSAGAYNEQFF. The CDR3 coding sequence is TGTGCCAGCAGTGCCGGGGCCTACAATGAGCAGTTCTTC. The gene calls are TRBV6-4 and TRBJ2-1, with a possible D match to TRBD2 (5 bases). The V gene lost 4 bases and the J gene lost 2 bases, with 6 bases spanning the gap. Germline CDR1 reads MRHNA; CDR2 reads SNTAGT. The CDR3 extends over 13 amino acids.

The table lists this clonotype with a few counts. The chain employs TRBV2 and TRBJ2-1; maybe TRBD1 (5 bases). V lost 3 bases to trimming and J lost 0 bases, with 9 bases between them. The CDR3 totals 15 residues. In germline, CDR1 is SNHLY, CDR2 FYNNEI. This CDR3 is CASSDRAYSYNEQFF. As DNA, the CDR3 is TGTGCCAGCAGTGACAGGGCCTACTCCTACAATGAGCAGTTCTTC.

This clonotype has a count of ten or more. This sequence joins TRBV10-3 and TRBJ2-7; the match to TRBD2 covers 8 bases. Germline trimming cut 3 bases from V and 4 bases from J; bases unmatched to any gene: 5. Per germline, CDR1 ENHRY and CDR2 SYGVKD. The length of the CDR3 is 14 residues. The DNA of the CDR3 is TGTGCCATCAGTGAAGTTAGCGGGAAATACGAGCAGTACTTC. It is translated as CAISEVSGKYEQYF.

The table lists this clonotype with many counts. An end of the junction differs from the germline gene, which may be a read error. The V gene is TRBV29-1, the J gene TRBJ2-1; D may be TRBD1 (6 bases). CDR1 SQVTM and CDR2 ANQGSEA come from the germline V gene. This CDR3 spans 14 amino acids. CDR3 amino acids: CSVEGTYPPNEQFF. DNA for the CDR3: TGCAGCGTAGAAGGGACATACCCCCCGAATGAGCAGTTCTTC.

The CDR3 DNA is TGTGCCAGCAGCTTAACCCGAGGAGCAAACTCCTACGAGCAGTACTTC. Translating gives CASSLTRGANSYEQYF. The chain joins TRBV7-9 to TRBJ2-7; unclear D gene. The CDR3 covers 16 residues. V dropped 2 bases and J dropped 0 bases, with 14 bases sitting between them. Germline V gene data show CDR1 as SEHNR and CDR2 as FQNEAQ (reference sequence).

This clonotype was found many times. The chain couples TRBV30 to TRBJ2-4; D unclear. Germline V gives CDR1 GTSNPN, CDR2 SVGIG (reference sequence). The CDR3 extends over 12 amino acids. Trimming left V 3 bases short and J 9 bases short, with 12 bases between. The DNA for the CDR3 is TGTGCCTGGAGCCCGGAGTGGAGCATTCAGTACTTC. This codes for CAWSPEWSIQYF.

Of note for this clonotype: A much more abundant neighbour one base away suggests this may be a read error. DNA of the CDR3: TGTGCCAGCAGCGGCAGGACTACCCGGGAAGATACGCAGTATTTT. This translates into CASSGRTTREDTQYF. V usage is TRBV11-2 and J usage is TRBJ2-3; tentatively, D is TRBD2 (6 bases). Per the germline V gene, CDR1 is SGHAT and CDR2 is FQNNGV. V gave up 5 bases and J gave up 5 bases, with 17 bases separating them. The CDR3 has 15 amino acids. Full variable domain (outside the CDR3, taken from reference TRBV11-2 and TRBJ2-3): EAGVAQSPRYKIIEKRQSVAFWCNPISGHATLYWYQQILGQGPKLLIQFQNNGVVDDSQLPKDRFSAERLKGVDSTLKIQPAKLEDSAVYLCASSGRTTREDTQYFGPGTRLTVL.

This clonotype has a handful of counts. V and J are TRBV20-1 and TRBJ1-2; D not resolved. CDR3 size: 15 residues. Trimming removed 2 bases from V and 8 bases from J, with 21 bases in between. Germline CDR1 reads DFQATT; CDR2 reads SNEGSKA (reference sequence). The CDR3 nucleotides read TGCAGTGCTAGAACCGGGCCAGTAGCGCTACGGGGCTACACCTTC. As protein: CSARTGPVALRGYTF.

The genes are TRBV7-8 and TRBJ2-1, with D perhaps given as TRBD1 or TRBD2 (5 bases each). V lost 5 bases and J lost 2, with 13 bases in between. Per germline, CDR1 SGHVS and CDR2 FQNEAQ. CDR3 size: 15 residues. The CDR3, as DNA: TGTGCCAGCAGCCCACTTGGGGGAACCTACAATGAGCAGTTCTTC. Translating it yields CASSPLGGTYNEQFF.

This clonotype was counted between two and nine times. The rearrangement links TRBV4-1 to TRBJ2-5; 9 nucleotides match TRBD2. The germline V gene encodes CDR1 MGHRA and CDR2 YSYEKL. The trim removed 0 bases at V and 4 bases at J, leaving 12 bases unmatched. The CDR3 runs 18 residues. This chain's CDR3 is CASSQDTAGGPSGETQYF. DNA of the CDR3: TGCGCCAGCAGCCAAGATACTGCGGGGGGGCCTAGTGGAGAGACCCAGTACTTC.

In its sample, this clonotype was seen many times. The chain carries TRBV4-1 and TRBJ2-3; 13 bases are shared with TRBD2. Germline V lookup: CDR1 MGHRA, CDR2 YSYEKL. V lost 5 bases and J lost 5; bases outside the gene matches: 7. CDR3 size: 16 residues. The CDR3 protein is CASSYRLAGGLDTQYF. The CDR3 nucleotides are TGCGCCAGCAGCTACCGACTAGCGGGGGGTTTAGATACGCAGTATTTT.